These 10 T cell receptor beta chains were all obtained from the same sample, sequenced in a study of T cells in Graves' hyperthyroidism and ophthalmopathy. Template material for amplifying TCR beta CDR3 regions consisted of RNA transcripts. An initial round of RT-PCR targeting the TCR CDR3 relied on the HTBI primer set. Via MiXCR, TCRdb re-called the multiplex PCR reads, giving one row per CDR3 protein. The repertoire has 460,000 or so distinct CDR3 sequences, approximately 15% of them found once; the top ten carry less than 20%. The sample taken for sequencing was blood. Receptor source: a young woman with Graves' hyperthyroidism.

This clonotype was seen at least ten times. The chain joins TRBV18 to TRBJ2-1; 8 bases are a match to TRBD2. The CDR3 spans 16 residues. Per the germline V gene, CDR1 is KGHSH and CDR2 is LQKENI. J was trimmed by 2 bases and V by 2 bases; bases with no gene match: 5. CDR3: CASSPSSGRTYNEQFF. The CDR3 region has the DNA TGTGCCAGCTCACCAAGCAGCGGGAGAACCTACAATGAGCAGTTCTTC.

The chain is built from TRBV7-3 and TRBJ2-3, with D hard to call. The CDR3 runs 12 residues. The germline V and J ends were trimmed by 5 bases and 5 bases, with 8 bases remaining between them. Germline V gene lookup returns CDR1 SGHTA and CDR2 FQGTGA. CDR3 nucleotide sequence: TGTGCCAGCAGCGATAGCCTAGATACGCAGTATTTT. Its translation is CASSDSLDTQYF.

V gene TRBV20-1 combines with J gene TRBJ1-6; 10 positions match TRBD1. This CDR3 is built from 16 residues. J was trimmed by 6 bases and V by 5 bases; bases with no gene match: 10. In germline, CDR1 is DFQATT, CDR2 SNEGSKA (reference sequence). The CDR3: CSAGGDRGDLNSPLHF. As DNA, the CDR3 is TGCAGTGCTGGGGGGGACAGGGGCGACCTTAATTCACCCCTCCACTTT.

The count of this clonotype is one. CDR3 nucleotides: TGTGCCAGCAGCCAAACCCCGAACACTGAAGCTTTCTTT. This translates into CASSQTPNTEAFF. The genes are TRBV11-1 and TRBJ1-1; D unresolved. Germline V CDR1 and CDR2: SGHAT, FQDESV (reference sequence). V lost 5 bases and J lost 1, with 8 bases in between. The CDR3 runs to 13 residues. The whole variable domain, remainder taken from reference TRBV11-1 and TRBJ1-1, is EAEVAQSPRYKITEKSQAVAFWCDPISGHATLYWYRQILGQGPELLVQFQDESVVDDSQLPKDRFSAERLKGVDSTLKIQPAELGDSAMYLCASSQTPNTEAFFGQGTRLTVV.

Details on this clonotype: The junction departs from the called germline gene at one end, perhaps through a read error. The DNA of the CDR3 is TGCGCCAGCAGCTTGGATGGCCCTAGCAATGAGCAGCTCTTC. Residues: CASSLDGPSNEQLF. This sequence joins TRBV5-1 and TRBJ2-1, with a tentative D call TRBD2 (5 bases). In germline, CDR1 is SGHRS, CDR2 YFSETQ. This CDR3 region has 14 residues.

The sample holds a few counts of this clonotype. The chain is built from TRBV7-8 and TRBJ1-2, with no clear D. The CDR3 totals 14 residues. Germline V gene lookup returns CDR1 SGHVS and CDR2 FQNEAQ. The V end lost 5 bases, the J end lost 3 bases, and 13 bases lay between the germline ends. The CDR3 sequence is CASSQYTGDYGYTF. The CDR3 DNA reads TGTGCCAGCAGCCAATACACTGGGGACTATGGCTACACCTTC.

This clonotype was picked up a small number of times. CDR3: CASSTGINYGYTF. The DNA for the CDR3 is TGTGCCAGTAGTACCGGGATTAACTATGGCTACACCTTC. The chain uses TRBV19 and TRBJ1-2, with unresolved D. This CDR3 comprises 13 residues. Trimming shortened V by 4 bases and J by 1 base, and 7 bases separated the two germline ends. Germline V gene data show CDR1 as LNHDA and CDR2 as SQIVND (reference sequence).

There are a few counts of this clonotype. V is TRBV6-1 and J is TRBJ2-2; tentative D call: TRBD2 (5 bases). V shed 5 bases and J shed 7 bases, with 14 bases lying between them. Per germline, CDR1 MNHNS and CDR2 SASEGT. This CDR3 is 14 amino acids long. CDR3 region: CASSPYSEIGELFF. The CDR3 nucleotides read TGTGCCAGCAGTCCTTATAGCGAGATCGGGGAGCTGTTTTTT.

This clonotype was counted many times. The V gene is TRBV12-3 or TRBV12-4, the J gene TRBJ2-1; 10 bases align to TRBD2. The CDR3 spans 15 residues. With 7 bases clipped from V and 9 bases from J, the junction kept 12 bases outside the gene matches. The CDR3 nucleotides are TGTGCCAGCAAGTCTAGCGGGAGTCGGTCGGTTGAGCAGTTCTTC. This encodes CASKSSGSRSVEQFF.

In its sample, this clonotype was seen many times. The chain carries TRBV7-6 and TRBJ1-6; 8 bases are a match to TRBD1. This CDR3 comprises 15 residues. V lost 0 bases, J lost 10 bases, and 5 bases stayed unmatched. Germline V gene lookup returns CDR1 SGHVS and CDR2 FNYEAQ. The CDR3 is CASSLAGTGGSPLHF. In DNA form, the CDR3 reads TGTGCCAGCAGCTTAGCCGGGACAGGCGGGTCACCCCTCCACTTT.